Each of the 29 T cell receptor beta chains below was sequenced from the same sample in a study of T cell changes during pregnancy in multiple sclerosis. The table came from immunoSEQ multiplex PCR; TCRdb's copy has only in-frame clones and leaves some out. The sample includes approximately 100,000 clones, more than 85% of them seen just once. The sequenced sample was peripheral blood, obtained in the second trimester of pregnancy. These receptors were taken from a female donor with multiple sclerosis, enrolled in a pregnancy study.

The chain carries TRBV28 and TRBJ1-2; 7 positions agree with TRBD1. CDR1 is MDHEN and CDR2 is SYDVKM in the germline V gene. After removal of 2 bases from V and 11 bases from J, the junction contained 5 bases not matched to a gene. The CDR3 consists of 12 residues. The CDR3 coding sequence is TGTGCCAGCAGTTTACAGGGACAGACTTACACCTTC. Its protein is CASSLQGQTYTF.

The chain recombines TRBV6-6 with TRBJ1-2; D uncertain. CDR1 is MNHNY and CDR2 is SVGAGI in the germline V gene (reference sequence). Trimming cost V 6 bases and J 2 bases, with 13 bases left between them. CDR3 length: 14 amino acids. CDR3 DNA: TGTGCCAGCAGCTCCGGGTCGCGAAACTATGGCTACACCTTC. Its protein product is CASSSGSRNYGYTF.

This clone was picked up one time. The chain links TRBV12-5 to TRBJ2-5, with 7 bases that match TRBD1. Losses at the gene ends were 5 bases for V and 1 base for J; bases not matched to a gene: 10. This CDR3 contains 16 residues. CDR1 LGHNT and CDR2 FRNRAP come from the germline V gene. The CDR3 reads CASGGDETGSQETQYF. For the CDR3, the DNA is TGTGCTAGTGGTGGGGATGAGACAGGGTCCCAAGAGACCCAGTACTTC.

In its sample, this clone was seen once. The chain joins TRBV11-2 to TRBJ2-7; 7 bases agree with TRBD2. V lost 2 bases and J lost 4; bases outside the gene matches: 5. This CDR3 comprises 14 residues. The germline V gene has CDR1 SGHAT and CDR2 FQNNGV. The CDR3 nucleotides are TGTGCCAGCAGCTTACTGGGGGGGATATACGAGCAGTACTTC. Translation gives CASSLLGGIYEQYF.

In nucleotides, the CDR3 is TGCGCCAGCAGCTTGCTAGGGGGAAATGAGCAGTTCTTC. Translation: CASSLLGGNEQFF. The gene calls are TRBV5-1 and TRBJ2-1; D perhaps matches TRBD1 (6 bases). CDR1 and CDR2 (germline): SGHRS, YFSETQ. The CDR3 is 13 amino acids. The V and J ends lost 1 base and 7 bases respectively, with 9 bases between them.

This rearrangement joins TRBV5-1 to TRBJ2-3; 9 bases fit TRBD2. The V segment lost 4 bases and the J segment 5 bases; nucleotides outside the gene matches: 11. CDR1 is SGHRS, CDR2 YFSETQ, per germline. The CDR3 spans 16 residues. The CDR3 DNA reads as TGCGCCAGCAGCACGTCGACTAGCGGAACAGGAGATACGCAGTATTTT. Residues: CASSTSTSGTGDTQYF.

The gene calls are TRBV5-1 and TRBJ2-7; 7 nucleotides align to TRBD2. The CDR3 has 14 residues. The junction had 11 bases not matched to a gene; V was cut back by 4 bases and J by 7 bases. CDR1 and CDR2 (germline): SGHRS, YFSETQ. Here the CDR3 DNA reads TGCGCCAGCAGCCCGGAGGGAGGGCCTGGAGAGCAGTACTTC. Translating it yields CASSPEGGPGEQYF.

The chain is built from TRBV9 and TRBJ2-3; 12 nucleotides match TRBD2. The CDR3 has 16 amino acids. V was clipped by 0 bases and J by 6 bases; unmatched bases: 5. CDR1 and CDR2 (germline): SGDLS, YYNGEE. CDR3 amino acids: CASSVEASGRGDTQYF. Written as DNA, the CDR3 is TGTGCCAGCAGCGTAGAGGCTAGCGGGAGGGGTGATACGCAGTATTTT.

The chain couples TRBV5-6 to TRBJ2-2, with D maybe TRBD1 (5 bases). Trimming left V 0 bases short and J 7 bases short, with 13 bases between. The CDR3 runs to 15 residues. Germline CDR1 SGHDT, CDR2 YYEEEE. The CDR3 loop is CASSLGLQGGGELFF. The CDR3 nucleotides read TGTGCCAGCAGCTTGGGTCTCCAGGGCGGCGGGGAGCTGTTTTTT.

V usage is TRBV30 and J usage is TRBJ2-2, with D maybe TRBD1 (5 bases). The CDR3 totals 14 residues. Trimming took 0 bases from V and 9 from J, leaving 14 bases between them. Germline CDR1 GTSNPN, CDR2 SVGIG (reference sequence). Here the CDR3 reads CAWSVLGRARELFF. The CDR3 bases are TGTGCCTGGAGTGTATTAGGCAGGGCACGGGAGCTGTTTTTT. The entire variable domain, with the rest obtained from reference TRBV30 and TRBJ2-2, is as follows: SQTIHQWPATLVQPVGSPLSLECTVEGTSNPNLYWYRQAAGRGLQLLFYSVGIGQISSEVPQNLSASRPQDRQFILSSKKLLLSDSGFYLCAWSVLGRARELFFGEGSRLTVL.

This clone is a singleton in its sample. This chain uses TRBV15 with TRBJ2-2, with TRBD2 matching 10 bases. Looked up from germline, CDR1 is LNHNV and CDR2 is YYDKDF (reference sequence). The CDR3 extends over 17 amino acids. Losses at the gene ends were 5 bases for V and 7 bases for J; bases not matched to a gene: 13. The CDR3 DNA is TGTGCCACCAGCGGCTGGGCTAGCGGGAGAGGTTTCGGGGAGCTGTTTTTT. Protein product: CATSGWASGRGFGELFF. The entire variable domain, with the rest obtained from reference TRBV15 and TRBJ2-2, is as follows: DAMVIQNPRYQVTQFGKPVTLSCSQTLNHNVMYWYQQKSSQAPKLLFHYYDKDFNNEADTPDNFQSRRPNTSFCFLDIRSPGLGDTAMYLCATSGWASGRGFGELFFGEGSRLTVL.

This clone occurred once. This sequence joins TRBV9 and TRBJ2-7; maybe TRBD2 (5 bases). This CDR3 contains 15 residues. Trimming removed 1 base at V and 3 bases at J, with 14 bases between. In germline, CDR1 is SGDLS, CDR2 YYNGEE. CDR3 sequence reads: CASSVKRTRLYEQYF. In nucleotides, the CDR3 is TGTGCCAGCAGCGTAAAGCGGACCCGTCTCTACGAGCAGTACTTC.

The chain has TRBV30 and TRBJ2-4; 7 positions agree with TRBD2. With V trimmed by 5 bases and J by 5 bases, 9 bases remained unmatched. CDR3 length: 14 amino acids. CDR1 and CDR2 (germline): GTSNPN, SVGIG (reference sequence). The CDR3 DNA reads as TGTGCCTGGGGGGGGGACCTGCTCCAAAACATTCAGTACTTC. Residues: CAWGGDLLQNIQYF.

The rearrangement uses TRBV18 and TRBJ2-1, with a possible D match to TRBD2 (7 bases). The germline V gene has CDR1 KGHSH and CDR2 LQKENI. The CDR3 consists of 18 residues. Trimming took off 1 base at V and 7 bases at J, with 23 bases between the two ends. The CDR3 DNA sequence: TGTGCCAGCTCACCACTTTCGGGGGGTCCCCTAGGGGGTAATGAGCAGTTCTTC. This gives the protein CASSPLSGGPLGGNEQFF.

CDR3 DNA sequence: TGTGCCAGCAGTTTTGGACTAGCGGGAACTAGGAGTGATGAGCAGTTCTTC. The encoded protein is CASSFGLAGTRSDEQFF. The chain carries TRBV28 and TRBJ2-1, with TRBD2 identical over 12 bases. There are 17 residues in the CDR3. V lost 3 bases, J lost 8 bases, and 11 bases stayed unmatched. The germline V gene has CDR1 MDHEN and CDR2 SYDVKM.

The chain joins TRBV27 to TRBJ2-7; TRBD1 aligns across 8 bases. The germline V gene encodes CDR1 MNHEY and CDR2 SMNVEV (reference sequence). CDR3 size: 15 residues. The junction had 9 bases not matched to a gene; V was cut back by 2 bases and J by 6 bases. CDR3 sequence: CASSLELTGVSEQYF. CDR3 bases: TGTGCCAGCAGTTTAGAATTGACAGGGGTGAGCGAGCAGTACTTC.

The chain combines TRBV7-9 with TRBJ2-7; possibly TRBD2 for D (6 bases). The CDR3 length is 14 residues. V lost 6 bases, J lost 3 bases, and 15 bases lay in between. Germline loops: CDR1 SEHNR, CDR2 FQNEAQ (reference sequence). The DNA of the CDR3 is TGTGCCAGCAGTCCCCCCGGGGAGGTCTACGAGCAGTACTTC. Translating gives CASSPPGEVYEQYF.

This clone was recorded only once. CDR3 loop: CASSDVGVGNQPQHF. The CDR3 coding sequence is TGTGCCAGCAGTGACGTAGGGGTGGGCAATCAGCCCCAGCATTTT. V usage is TRBV2 and J usage is TRBJ1-5, with TRBD1 as a possible D gene (5 bases). Germline values: CDR1 SNHLY, CDR2 FYNNEI. This CDR3 is built from 15 residues. The V end lost 3 bases, the J end lost 2 bases, and 11 bases lay between the germline ends.

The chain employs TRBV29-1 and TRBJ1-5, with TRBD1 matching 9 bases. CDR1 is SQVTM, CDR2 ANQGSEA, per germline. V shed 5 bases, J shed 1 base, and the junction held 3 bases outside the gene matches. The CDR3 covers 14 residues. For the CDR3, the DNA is TGCAGCGTTACAGGGGGCGGCAGCAATCAGCCCCAGCATTTT. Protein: CSVTGGGSNQPQHF.

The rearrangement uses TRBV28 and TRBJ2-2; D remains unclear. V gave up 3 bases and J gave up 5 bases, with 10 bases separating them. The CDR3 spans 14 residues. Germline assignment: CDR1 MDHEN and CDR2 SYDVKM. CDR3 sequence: CASSFLAETGELFF. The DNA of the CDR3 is TGTGCCAGCAGTTTTCTCGCGGAGACCGGGGAGCTGTTTTTT.

CDR3 bases: TGTGCCAGCATGACAAGCAGGTCTTCCTACAATGAGCAGTTCTTC. Translating it yields CASMTSRSSYNEQFF. J is TRBJ2-1 and V is TRBV28; D ambiguous. Looked up from germline, CDR1 is MDHEN and CDR2 is SYDVKM. The ends were cut back, 7 bases at V and 1 base at J, with 14 bases in the middle. CDR3 length: 15 amino acids.

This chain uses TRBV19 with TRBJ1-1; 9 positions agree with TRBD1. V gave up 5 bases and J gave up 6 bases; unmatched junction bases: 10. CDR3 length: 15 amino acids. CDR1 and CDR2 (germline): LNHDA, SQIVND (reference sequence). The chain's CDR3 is CASSSPGQGIPEAFF. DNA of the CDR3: TGTGCCAGTAGTTCACCGGGACAGGGAATTCCTGAAGCTTTCTTT.

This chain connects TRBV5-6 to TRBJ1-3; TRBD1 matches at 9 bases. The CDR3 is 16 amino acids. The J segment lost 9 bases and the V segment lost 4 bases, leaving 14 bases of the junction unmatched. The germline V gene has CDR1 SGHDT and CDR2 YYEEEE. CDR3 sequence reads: CASSLRAGTGKATIYF. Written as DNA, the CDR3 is TGTGCCAGCAGCCTACGCGCCGGGACAGGGAAAGCCACCATATATTTT.

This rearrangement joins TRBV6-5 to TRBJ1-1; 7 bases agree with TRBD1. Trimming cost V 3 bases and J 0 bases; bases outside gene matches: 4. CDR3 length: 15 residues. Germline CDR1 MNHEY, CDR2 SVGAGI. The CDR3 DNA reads TGTGCCAGCAGTTATATCGGACAGGTGAACACTGAAGCTTTCTTT. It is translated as CASSYIGQVNTEAFF.

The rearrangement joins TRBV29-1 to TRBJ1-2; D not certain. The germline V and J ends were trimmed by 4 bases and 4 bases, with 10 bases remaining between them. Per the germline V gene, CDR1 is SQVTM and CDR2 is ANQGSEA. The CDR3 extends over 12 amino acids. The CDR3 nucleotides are TGCAGCGTTGTGTCCAGCGTCTATGGCTACACCTTC. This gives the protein CSVVSSVYGYTF.

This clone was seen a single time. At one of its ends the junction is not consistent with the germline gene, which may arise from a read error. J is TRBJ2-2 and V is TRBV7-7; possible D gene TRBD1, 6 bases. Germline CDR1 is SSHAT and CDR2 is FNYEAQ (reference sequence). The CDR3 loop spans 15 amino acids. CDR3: CASSSKPGVTGELFF. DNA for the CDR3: TGTGCTAGCAGCTCTAAACCAGGGGTCACCGGGGAGCTGTTTTTT.

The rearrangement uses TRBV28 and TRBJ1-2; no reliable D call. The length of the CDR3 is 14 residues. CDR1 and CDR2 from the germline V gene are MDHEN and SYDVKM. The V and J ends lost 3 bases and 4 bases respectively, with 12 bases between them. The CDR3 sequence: CASSLAAALYGYTF. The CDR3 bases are TGTGCCAGCAGTTTGGCGGCGGCCCTCTATGGCTACACCTTC.

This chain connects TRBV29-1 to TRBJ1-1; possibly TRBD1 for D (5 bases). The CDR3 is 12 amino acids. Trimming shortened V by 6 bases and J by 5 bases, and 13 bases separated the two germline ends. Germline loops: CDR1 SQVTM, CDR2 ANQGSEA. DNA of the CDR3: TGCAGCGTGGAAAAGGGGAGGACTGAAGCTTTCTTT. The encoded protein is CSVEKGRTEAFF.

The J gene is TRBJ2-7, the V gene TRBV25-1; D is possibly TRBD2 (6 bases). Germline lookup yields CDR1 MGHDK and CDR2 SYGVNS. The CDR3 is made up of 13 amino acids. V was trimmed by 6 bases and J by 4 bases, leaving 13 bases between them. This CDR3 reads CASSPWGLYEQYF. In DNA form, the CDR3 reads TGTGCCAGCAGCCCGTGGGGACTGTACGAGCAGTACTTC.